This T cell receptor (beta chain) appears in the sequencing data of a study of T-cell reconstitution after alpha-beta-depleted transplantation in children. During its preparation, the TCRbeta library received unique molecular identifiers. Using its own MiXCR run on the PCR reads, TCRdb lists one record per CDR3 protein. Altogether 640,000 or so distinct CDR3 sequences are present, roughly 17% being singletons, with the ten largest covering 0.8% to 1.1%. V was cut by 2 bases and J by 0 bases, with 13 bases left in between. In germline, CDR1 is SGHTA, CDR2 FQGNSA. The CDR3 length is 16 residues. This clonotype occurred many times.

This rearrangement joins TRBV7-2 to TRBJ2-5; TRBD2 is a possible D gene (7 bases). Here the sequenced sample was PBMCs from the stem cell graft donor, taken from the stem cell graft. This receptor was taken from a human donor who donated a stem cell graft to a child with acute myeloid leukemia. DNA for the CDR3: TGTGCCAGCAGCTTAAGGGGGGGCCGGTACCAAGAGACCCAGTACTTC. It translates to CASSLRGGRYQETQYF.